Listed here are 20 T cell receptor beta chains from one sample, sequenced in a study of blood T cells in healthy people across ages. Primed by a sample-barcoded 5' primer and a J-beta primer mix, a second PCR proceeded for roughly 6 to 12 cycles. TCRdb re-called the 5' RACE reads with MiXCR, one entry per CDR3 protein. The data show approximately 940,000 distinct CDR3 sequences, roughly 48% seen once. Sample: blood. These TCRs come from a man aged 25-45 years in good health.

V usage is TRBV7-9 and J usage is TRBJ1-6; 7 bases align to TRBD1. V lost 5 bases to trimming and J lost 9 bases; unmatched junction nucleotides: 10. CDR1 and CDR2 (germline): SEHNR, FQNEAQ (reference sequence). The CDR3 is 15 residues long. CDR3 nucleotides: TGTGCCAGCAGCCCGGCCCGACAGGGAGCTTCACCCCTCCACTTT. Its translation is CASSPARQGASPLHF.

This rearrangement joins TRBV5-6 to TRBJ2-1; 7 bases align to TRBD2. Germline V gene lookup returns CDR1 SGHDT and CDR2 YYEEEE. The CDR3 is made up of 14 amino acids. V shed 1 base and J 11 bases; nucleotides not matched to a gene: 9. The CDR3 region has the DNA TGTGCCAGCAGCTTGACTCCAAGCGGGGAAAAGCAGTTCTTC. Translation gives CASSLTPSGEKQFF.

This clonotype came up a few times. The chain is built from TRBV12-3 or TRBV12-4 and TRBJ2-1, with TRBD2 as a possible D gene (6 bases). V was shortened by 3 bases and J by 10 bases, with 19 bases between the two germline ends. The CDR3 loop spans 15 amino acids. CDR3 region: CASSFGDSLSGEQFF. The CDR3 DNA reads TGTGCCAGCAGTTTCGGGGACTCCTTGAGCGGGGAGCAGTTCTTC.

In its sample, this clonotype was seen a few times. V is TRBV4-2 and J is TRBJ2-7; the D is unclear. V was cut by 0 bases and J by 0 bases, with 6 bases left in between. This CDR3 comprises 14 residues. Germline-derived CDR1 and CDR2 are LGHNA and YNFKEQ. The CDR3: CASSQDSASYEQYF. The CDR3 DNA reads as TGTGCCAGCAGCCAAGATTCGGCCTCCTACGAGCAGTACTTC.

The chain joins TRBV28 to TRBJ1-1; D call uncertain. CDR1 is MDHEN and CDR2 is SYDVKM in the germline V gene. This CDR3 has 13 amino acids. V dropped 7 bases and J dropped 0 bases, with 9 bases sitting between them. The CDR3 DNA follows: TGTGCCAGCACTACGGTGATGAACACTGAAGCTTTCTTT. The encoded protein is CASTTVMNTEAFF.

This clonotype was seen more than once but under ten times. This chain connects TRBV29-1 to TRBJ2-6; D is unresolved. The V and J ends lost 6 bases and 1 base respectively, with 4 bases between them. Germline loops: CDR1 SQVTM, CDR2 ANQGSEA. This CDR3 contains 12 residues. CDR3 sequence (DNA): TGCAGCGTGGAATCTGGGGCCAACGTCCTGACTTTC. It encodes CSVESGANVLTF.

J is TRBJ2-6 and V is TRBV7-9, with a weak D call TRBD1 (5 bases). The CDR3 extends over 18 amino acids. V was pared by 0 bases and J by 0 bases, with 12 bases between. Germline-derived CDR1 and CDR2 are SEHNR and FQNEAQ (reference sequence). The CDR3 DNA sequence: TGTGCCAGCAGCTTAGCGCCAGGGATGGGCTCTGGGGCCAACGTCCTGACTTTC. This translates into CASSLAPGMGSGANVLTF.

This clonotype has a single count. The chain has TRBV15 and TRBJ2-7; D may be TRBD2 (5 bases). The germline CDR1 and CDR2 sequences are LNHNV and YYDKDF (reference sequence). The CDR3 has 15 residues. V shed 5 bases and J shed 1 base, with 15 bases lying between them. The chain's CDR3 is CATSARPGLSYEQYF. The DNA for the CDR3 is TGTGCCACCAGCGCGAGGCCCGGACTGTCCTACGAGCAGTACTTC. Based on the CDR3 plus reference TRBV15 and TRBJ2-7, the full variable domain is DAMVIQNPRYQVTQFGKPVTLSCSQTLNHNVMYWYQQKSSQAPKLLFHYYDKDFNNEADTPDNFQSRRPNTSFCFLDIRSPGLGDTAMYLCATSARPGLSYEQYFGPGTRLTVT.

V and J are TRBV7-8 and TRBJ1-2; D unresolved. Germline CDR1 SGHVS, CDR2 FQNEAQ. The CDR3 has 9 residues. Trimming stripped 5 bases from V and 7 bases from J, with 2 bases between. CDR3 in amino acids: CASSLGYTF. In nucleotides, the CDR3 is TGTGCCAGCAGCCTTGGCTACACCTTC.

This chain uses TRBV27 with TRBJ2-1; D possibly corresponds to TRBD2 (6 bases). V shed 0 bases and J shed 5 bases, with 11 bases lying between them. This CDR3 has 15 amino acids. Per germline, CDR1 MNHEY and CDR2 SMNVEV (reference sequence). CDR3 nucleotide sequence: TGTGCCAGCAGTTTATCGATGGGGGGTAACAATGAGCAGTTCTTC. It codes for CASSLSMGGNNEQFF.

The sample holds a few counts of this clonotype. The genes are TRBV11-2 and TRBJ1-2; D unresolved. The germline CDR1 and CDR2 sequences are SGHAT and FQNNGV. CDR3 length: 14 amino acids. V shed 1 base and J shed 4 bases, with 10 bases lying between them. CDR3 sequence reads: CASSLGSPLYGYTF. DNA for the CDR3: TGTGCCAGCAGCTTAGGCAGTCCTCTCTATGGCTACACCTTC.

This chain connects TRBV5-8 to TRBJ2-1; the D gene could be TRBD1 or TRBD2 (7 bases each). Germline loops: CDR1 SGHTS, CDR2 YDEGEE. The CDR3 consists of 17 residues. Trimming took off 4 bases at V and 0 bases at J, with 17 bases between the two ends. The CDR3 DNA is TGTGCCAGCAGCCCCAGGGGGGGAAGGGCCTCCTACAATGAGCAGTTCTTC. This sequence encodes CASSPRGGRASYNEQFF.

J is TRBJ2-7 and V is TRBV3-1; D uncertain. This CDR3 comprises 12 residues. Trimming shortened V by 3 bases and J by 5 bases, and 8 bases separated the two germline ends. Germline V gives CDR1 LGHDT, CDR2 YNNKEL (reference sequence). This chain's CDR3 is CASSQGLDEQYF. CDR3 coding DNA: TGTGCCAGCAGCCAGGGTTTGGACGAGCAGTACTTC.

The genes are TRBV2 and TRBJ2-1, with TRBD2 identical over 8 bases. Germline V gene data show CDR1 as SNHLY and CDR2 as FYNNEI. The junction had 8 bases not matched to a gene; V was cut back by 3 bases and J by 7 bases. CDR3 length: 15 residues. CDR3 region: CASSDKAGGRNEQFF. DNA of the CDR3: TGTGCCAGCAGTGACAAGGCGGGGGGCCGGAATGAGCAGTTCTTC.

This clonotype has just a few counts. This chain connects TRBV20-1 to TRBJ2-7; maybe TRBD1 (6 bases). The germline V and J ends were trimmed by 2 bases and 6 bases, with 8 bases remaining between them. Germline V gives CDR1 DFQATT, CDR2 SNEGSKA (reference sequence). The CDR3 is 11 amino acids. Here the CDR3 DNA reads TGCAGTGCTAGAAGGGGGTCCGAGCAGTACTTC. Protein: CSARRGSEQYF.

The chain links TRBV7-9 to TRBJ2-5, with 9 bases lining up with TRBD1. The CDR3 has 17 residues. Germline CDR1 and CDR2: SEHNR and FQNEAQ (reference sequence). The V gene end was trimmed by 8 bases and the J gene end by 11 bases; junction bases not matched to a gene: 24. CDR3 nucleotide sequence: TGTGCCAGCTTTAGACAGGGCGGGACAGGGTATCGCAATGAGCAGTACTTC. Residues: CASFRQGGTGYRNEQYF.

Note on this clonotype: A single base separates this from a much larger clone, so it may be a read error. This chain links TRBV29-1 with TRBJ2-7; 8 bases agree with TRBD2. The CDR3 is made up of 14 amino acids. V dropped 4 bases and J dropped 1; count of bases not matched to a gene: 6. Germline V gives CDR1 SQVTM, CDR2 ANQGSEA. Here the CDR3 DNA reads TGCAGCGTTGGTCGGGGGGGTGATTCCTACGAGCAGTACTTC. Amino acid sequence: CSVGRGGDSYEQYF.

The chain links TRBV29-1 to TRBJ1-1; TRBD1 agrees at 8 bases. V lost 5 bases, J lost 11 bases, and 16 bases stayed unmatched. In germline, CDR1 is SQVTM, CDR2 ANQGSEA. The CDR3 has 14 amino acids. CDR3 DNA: TGCAGCGTTACACCCAACGGACAGGGATTGGGGGCTTTCTTT. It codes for CSVTPNGQGLGAFF.

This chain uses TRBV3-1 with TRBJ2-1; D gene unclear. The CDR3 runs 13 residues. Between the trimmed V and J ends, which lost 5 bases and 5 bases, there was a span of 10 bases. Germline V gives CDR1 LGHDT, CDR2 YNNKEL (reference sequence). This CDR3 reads CASSWGFDNEQFF. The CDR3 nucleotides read TGTGCCAGCAGCTGGGGATTCGACAATGAGCAGTTCTTC.

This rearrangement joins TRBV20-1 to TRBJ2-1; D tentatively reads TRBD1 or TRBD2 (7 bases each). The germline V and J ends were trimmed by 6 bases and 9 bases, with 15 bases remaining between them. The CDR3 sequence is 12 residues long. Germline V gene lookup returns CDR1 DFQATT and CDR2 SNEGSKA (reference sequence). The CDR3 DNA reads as TGCAGTGCCCGGACTAGGGGGCGTGAGCAGTTCTTC. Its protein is CSARTRGREQFF.